These 11 T cell receptor beta chains were all obtained from the same sample, sequenced in a study of blood T cell repertoires in COVID-19. Clones were read by immunoSEQ multiplex PCR, and TCRdb kept only the in-frame ones, dropping some. The sample shows approximately 150,000 clones, 75% to 90% of them seen only once. The sequencing input was peripheral blood. These receptors were taken from a man in his forties or fifties who had recovered from COVID-19.

This clone was counted ten times or more. The chain uses TRBV6-2 or TRBV6-3 and TRBJ2-3; 10 bases line up with TRBD2. Per germline, CDR1 MNHEY and CDR2 SVGEGT. Trimming cost V 2 bases and J 1 base; bases outside gene matches: 3. CDR3 length equals 16 residues. The CDR3 sequence is CASSYERGGGTDTQYF. The CDR3 bases are TGTGCCAGCAGTTACGAGCGGGGGGGCGGCACAGATACGCAGTATTTT.

In its sample, this clone was seen once. This chain links TRBV6-2 or TRBV6-3 with TRBJ1-5, with a weak D call TRBD1 (6 bases). CDR3 length: 14 residues. Trimming took off 2 bases at V and 3 bases at J, with 8 bases between the two ends. Per the germline V gene, CDR1 is MNHEY and CDR2 is SVGEGT. The CDR3 region has the DNA TGTGCCAGCAGTTACAGGACAGACAATCAGCCCCAGCATTTT. Amino acids: CASSYRTDNQPQHF.

The J gene is TRBJ1-3, the V gene TRBV4-2; 9 bases match TRBD1. The V segment lost 4 bases and the J segment 1 base; nucleotides outside the gene matches: 8. CDR1 LGHNA and CDR2 YNFKEQ come from the germline V gene. The CDR3 loop spans 17 amino acids. CDR3 nucleotides: TGTGCCAGCAGCCCCAGACAGGGGGGAGGTTCTGGAAACACCATATATTTT. It is translated as CASSPRQGGGSGNTIYF.

CDR3 loop: CASSLPNLSGYTF. Written as DNA, the CDR3 is TGTGCCAGCTCACTACCAAACTTGTCTGGCTACACCTTC. V gene TRBV18 combines with J gene TRBJ1-2; D is unresolved. CDR3 length: 13 amino acids. Trimming shortened V by 4 bases and J by 7 bases, and 13 bases separated the two germline ends. Germline V gene sequence: CDR1 KGHSH, CDR2 LQKENI.

The chain has TRBV10-3 and TRBJ2-1; TRBD2 aligns across 8 bases. Germline CDR1 ENHRY, CDR2 SYGVKD. Trimming removed 6 bases from V and 7 bases from J; junction bases left unmatched: 5. The CDR3 extends over 13 amino acids. The CDR3 is CAIRGLAGNEQFF. CDR3 nucleotides: TGTGCCATCAGAGGTTTAGCGGGGAATGAGCAGTTCTTC.

The CDR3 is CASGKQGSDYGYTF. CDR3 in DNA: TGTGCCAGCGGGAAACAGGGGAGCGACTATGGCTACACCTTC. This sequence joins TRBV2 and TRBJ1-2, with 7 nucleotides matching TRBD1. The CDR3 length is 14 residues. J gave up 3 bases and V 8 bases, and 9 bases lay outside the gene matches. The germline CDR1 and CDR2 sequences are SNHLY and FYNNEI.

This clone was counted a few times. J is TRBJ2-2 and V is TRBV27, with D unclear. The V and J ends lost 0 bases and 2 bases respectively, with 4 bases between them. The CDR3 has 14 residues. Germline CDR1 and CDR2: MNHEY and SMNVEV (reference sequence). The CDR3 region is CASSLSHNTGELFF. The CDR3 DNA is TGTGCCAGCAGTTTATCCCATAACACCGGGGAGCTGTTTTTT.

This sequence joins TRBV19 and TRBJ2-7; 8 bases are shared with TRBD2. CDR1 is LNHDA, CDR2 SQIVND, per germline (reference sequence). The V gene end was trimmed by 9 bases and the J gene end by 2 bases; junction bases not matched to a gene: 6. The CDR3 is 13 residues long. CDR3 in amino acids: CASRSGGTYEQYF. As DNA, the CDR3 is TGTGCCAGCCGGAGCGGGGGAACCTACGAGCAGTACTTC.

The chain uses TRBV29-1 and TRBJ2-3; 7 positions agree with TRBD1. V shed 8 bases and J 0 bases; nucleotides not matched to a gene: 8. The CDR3 has 14 residues. Germline V CDR1 and CDR2: SQVTM, ANQGSEA. This chain's CDR3 is CSFSPGQSTDTQYF. CDR3 DNA sequence: TGCAGCTTCTCACCGGGACAGAGCACAGATACGCAGTATTTT.

This rearrangement joins TRBV28 to TRBJ2-5, with no clear D. This CDR3 comprises 13 residues. Germline assignment: CDR1 MDHEN and CDR2 SYDVKM. Trimming took off 6 bases at V and 2 bases at J, with 10 bases between the two ends. The CDR3 protein is CASRPGRQETQYF. CDR3 DNA: TGTGCCAGCAGACCTGGCAGGCAAGAGACCCAGTACTTC. Combining the CDR3 with reference TRBV28 and TRBJ2-5 gives the whole variable domain DVKVTQSSRYLVKRTGEKVFLECVQDMDHENMFWYRQDPGLGLRLIYFSYDVKMKEKGDIPEGYSVSREKKERFSLILESASTNQTSMYLCASRPGRQETQYFGPGTRLLVL.

This clone was seen many times. This chain uses TRBV4-1 with TRBJ2-7; D gene ambiguous. CDR1 MGHRA and CDR2 YSYEKL come from the germline V gene. The CDR3 extends over 13 amino acids. The V end was cut by 2 bases, the J end by 0 bases, with 5 bases between. The CDR3 DNA is TGCGCCAGCAGCCAACAGATCTCCTACGAGCAGTACTTC. Translating gives CASSQQISYEQYF.